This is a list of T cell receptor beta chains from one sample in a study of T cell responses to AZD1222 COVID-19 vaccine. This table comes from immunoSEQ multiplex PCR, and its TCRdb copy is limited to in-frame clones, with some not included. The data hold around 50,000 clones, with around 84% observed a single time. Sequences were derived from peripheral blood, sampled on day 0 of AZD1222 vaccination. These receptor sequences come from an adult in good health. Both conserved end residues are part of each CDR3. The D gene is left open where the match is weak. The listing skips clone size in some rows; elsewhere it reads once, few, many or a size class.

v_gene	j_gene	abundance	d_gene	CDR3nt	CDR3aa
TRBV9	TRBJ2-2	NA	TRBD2	TGTGCCAGCAGCGTAGTAGCGGGGGAGCCTCCCGGGGAGCTGTTTTTT	CASSVVAGEPPGELFF
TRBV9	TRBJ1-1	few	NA	TGTGCCAGCAGCGTAGGCCAGGGTTCCACTGAAGCTTTCTTT	CASSVGQGSTEAFF
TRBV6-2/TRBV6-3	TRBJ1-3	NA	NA	TGTGCCAGCAGTTACGACTTTCTCTCTGGAAACACCATATATTTT	CASSYDFLSGNTIYF
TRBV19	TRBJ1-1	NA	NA	TGTGCCAGTAGTCCGGGGGCGAAGACTGAAGCTTTCTTT	CASSPGAKTEAFF
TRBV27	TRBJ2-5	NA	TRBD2	TGTGCCAGCAGTCGACTAGCGGTCAACGAAGAGACCCAGTACTTC	CASSRLAVNEETQYF
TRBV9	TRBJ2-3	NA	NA	TGTGCCAGCAGCCCCGCCCTATACACAGATACGCAGTATTTT	CASSPALYTDTQYF
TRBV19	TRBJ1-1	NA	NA	TGTGCCAGTAGTATTTCCGCAGTGAACACTGAAGCTTTCTTT	CASSISAVNTEAFF
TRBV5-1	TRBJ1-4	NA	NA	TGCGCCAGCAGCTCGGGCCAGCGCGCAACTAATGAAAAACTGTTTTTT	CASSSGQRATNEKLFF
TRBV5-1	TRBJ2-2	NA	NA	TGCGCCAGCAGCTTCTTGGGGGGGCAGATAGATACGAACACCGGGGAGCTGTTTTTT	CASSFLGGQIDTNTGELFF
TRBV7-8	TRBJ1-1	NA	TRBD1	TGTGCCAGCAGGATCGGACAGGGATACACTGAAGCTTTCTTT	CASRIGQGYTEAFF
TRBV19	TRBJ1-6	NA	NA	TGTGCCAGTAGTATCGAAGGGATTTTGAATTCACCCCTCCACTTT	CASSIEGILNSPLHF
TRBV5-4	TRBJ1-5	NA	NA	TGTGCCAGCAGCTTGGACCGGGATCAGCCCCAGCATTTT	CASSLDRDQPQHF
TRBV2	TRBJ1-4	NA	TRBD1	TGTGCCAGCAGGCGTGACAGGGGTCGGAAAGAAAAACTGTTTTTT	CASRRDRGRKEKLFF
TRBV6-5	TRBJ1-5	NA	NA	TGTGCCAGCGGGCCCGTCGGGGTTAGCAATCAGCCCCAGCATTTT	CASGPVGVSNQPQHF
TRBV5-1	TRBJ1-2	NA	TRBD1	TGCGCCAGCAGCTTGGGGACAGGGGGCTACACCTTC	CASSLGTGGYTF
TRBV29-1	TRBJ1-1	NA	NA	TGCAGCGTTGTTCGCAGTGGGGGCACTGAAGCTTTCTTT	CSVVRSGGTEAFF
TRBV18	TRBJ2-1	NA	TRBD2	TGTGCCAGCTCACCACGGCGGGAGGGCTCCTACAATGAGCAGTTCTTC	CASSPRREGSYNEQFF
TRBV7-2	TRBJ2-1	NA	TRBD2	TGTGCCAGCAGCATGGGACTAGCGAGAAACAATGAGCAGTTCTTC	CASSMGLARNNEQFF
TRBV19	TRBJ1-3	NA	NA	TGTGCCAGTAACCTTAAAACTCCTGGAAACACCATATATTTT	CASNLKTPGNTIYF
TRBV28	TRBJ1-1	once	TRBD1	TGTGCCAGCAGGGGACAGTACACTGAAGCTTTCTTT	CASRGQYTEAFF
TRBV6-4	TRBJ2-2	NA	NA	TGTGCGAGTCAGTCCGCGAACACCGGGGAGCTGTTTTTT	CASQSANTGELFF
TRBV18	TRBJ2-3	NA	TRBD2	TGTGCCAGCTCACGAGACCAGGCGGGGGGGCTTGGAGATACGCAGTATTTT	CASSRDQAGGLGDTQYF
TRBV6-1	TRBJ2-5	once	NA	TGTGCCAGCAGTGAAGTTTCTACAGGGTCAGAGACCCAGTACTTC	CASSEVSTGSETQYF
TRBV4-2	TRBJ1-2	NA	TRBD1	TGTGCCAGCAGCCCGAGGGGGGCAGGGGGCCGCGTATACTATGGCTACACCTTC	CASSPRGAGGRVYYGYTF
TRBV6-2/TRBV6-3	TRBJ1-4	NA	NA	TGTGCCAGCAGCCAAAGTGAAAAACTGTTTTTT	CASSQSEKLFF
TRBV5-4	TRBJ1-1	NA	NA	TGTGCCAGCAGCCCGGGACTTACCCTGGGGGACACTGAAGCTTTCTTT	CASSPGLTLGDTEAFF
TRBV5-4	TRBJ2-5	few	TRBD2	TGTGCCAGTCGACTAGCGGGGGGGGAGACCCAGTACTTC	CASRLAGGETQYF
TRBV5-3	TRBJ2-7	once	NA	TGTGCCAGAACCTTGGGACGAGGACGATTTTGGGCCTACGAGCAGTACTTC	CARTLGRGRFWAYEQYF
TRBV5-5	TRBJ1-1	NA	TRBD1	TGTGCCAGCAGCCGGACAGGGGGCTACACTGAAGCTTTCTTT	CASSRTGGYTEAFF
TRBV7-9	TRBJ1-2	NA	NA	TGTGCCAGCAGCTTAGGGGTAGATTTCTATGGCTACACCTTC	CASSLGVDFYGYTF
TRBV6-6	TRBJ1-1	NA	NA	TGTGCCAGCAGGGCCCCGGGACCGAACACTGAAGCTTTCTTT	CASRAPGPNTEAFF
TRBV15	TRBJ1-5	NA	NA	TGTGCCACCGCCCGCAGCCTCAATCAGCCCCAGCATTTT	CATARSLNQPQHF
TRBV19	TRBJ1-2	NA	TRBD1	TGTGCCACCGCGGACAGGGTTAACTATGGCTACACCTTC	CATADRVNYGYTF
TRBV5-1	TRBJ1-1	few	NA	TGCGCCAGCAGCTTGGATGGGAGGGACACTGAAGCTTTCTTT	CASSLDGRDTEAFF
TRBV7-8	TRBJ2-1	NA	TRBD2	TGTGCCAGCAGCGCGGGGGGGAATCAGTTCTTC	CASSAGGNQFF
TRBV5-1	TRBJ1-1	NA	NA	TGCGCCAGCAGGACCCCACAAAACACTGAAGCTTTCTTT	CASRTPQNTEAFF
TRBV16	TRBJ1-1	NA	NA	TGTGCCAGCAGTCTCAGGGGTAAGACTGAAGCTTTCTTT	CASSLRGKTEAFF
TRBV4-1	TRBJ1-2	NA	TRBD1	TGCGCCAGCAGCCAAGATCCAGGACAGGGGTTGGGTGGCTACACCTTC	CASSQDPGQGLGGYTF
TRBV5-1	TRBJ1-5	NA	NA	TGCGCCAGCAGCACTGGACAGCCCAATCAGCCCCAGCATTTT	CASSTGQPNQPQHF
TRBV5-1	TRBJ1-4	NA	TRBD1	TGCGCCAGCAGCCCGACCCTAAGACAGGGAGGGGAAAAACTGTTTTTT	CASSPTLRQGGEKLFF
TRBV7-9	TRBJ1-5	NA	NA	TGTGCCAGCGGCAAAGGGGGAAGCAATCAGCCCCAGCATTTT	CASGKGGSNQPQHF
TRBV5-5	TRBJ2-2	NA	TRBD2	TGTGCCAGCAGCTTGCCGGGAGGGACCGGGGAGCTGTTTTTT	CASSLPGGTGELFF
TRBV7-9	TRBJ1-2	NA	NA	TGTGCCAGCAGCCAACAGGGATCCTATGGCTACACCTTC	CASSQQGSYGYTF
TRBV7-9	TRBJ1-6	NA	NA	TGTGCCAGCAGCTTATGGGAGTATAATTCACCCCTCCACTTT	CASSLWEYNSPLHF
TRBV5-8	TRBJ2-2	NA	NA	TGTGCCAGCAGCTGGCCGGGACGGGGCACCGGGGAGCTGTTTTTT	CASSWPGRGTGELFF
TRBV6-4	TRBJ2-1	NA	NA	TGTGCCAGCAGTGACTCGACGGGCAGGGCCGATGAGCAGTTCTTC	CASSDSTGRADEQFF
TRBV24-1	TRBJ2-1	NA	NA	TGTGCCACCAGTGAAACCCCCCGGGAGATTGAGCAGTTCTTC	CATSETPREIEQFF